The rows below give T cell receptor beta chains drawn from one sample of a study of blood T cell repertoires in COVID-19. Data came from immunoSEQ multiplex PCR; TCRdb stores just in-frame clones and leaves some out. The table records roughly 220,000 clones, 70% to 85% of them present only once. The sequencing sample was made of PBMCs or T cells enriched from blood (not recorded which). Every receptor here comes from a man in his forties or fifties who had recovered from COVID-19. Each CDR3 is given with its conserved first and last residue. The order of the fields is V gene, clone size, J gene, D gene, CDR3 protein, CDR3 DNA. The D gene is left open where the match is weak. The size field is filled for only some rows; it gives once, few, many or a size class.

>TRBV9|-|TRBJ1-3|TRBD1
CASSRTGQRSGNTIYF
TGTGCCAGCAGCCGGACGGGACAGAGGTCTGGAAACACCATATATTTT
>TRBV11-2|-|TRBJ2-2|-
CASRQGFGGELFF
TGTGCCAGCAGGCAGGGTTTCGGCGGGGAGCTGTTTTTT
>TRBV5-1|-|TRBJ1-2|-
CASSLDTGGNYGYTF
TGCGCCAGCAGCTTGGATACCGGGGGGAACTATGGCTACACCTTC
>TRBV25-1|-|TRBJ1-2|-
CASSAGDTKHTF
TGTGCCAGCAGTGCCGGGGACACAAAACACACCTTC
>TRBV5-1|-|TRBJ2-7|-
CASSLEGEQYF
TGCGCCAGCAGCTTGGAGGGGGAGCAGTACTTC
>TRBV19|once|TRBJ2-1|TRBD2
CASSNLGGAFYNEQFF
TGTGCCAGTAGTAATCTCGGGGGGGCATTCTACAATGAGCAGTTCTTC
>TRBV27|-|TRBJ1-5|TRBD1
CASSPDRDLIQPQHF
TGTGCCAGCAGTCCCGACAGGGATCTTATTCAGCCCCAGCATTTT
>TRBV28|-|TRBJ1-5|TRBD1
CASSLTGVYQPQHF
TGTGCCAGCAGTCTCACAGGGGTCTATCAGCCCCAGCATTTT
>TRBV6-5|-|TRBJ2-1|-
CASSRSISSYNEQFF
TGTGCCAGCAGTCGTAGTATAAGCTCCTACAATGAGCAGTTCTTC
>TRBV18|-|TRBJ2-5|-
CASSSGIKETQYF
TGTGCCAGCTCATCCGGGATAAAAGAGACCCAGTACTTC
>TRBV9|-|TRBJ2-3|-
CASSVGTGLDTQYF
TGTGCCAGCAGCGTTGGGACTGGACTGGATACGCAGTATTTT
>TRBV2|-|TRBJ2-2|TRBD2
CASSGGGLPTGELFF
TGTGCCAGCAGTGGGGGAGGGCTTCCCACCGGGGAGCTGTTTTTT
>TRBV2|-|TRBJ2-5|TRBD1
CASSPDRGVQETQYF
TGTGCCAGCAGTCCGGACAGGGGAGTACAAGAGACCCAGTACTTC
>TRBV9|-|TRBJ2-2|TRBD2
CASSPTSGGARTGELFF
TGTGCCAGCAGCCCGACTAGCGGGGGGGCCCGGACCGGGGAGCTGTTTTTT
>TRBV15|-|TRBJ1-2|-
CATSRDWGGYGYTF
TGTGCCACCAGCAGAGATTGGGGGGGCTATGGCTACACCTTC
>TRBV9|-|TRBJ2-6|-
CASSVVPSPSSGANVLTF
TGTGCCAGCAGCGTAGTTCCCTCCCCGAGCTCTGGGGCCAACGTCCTGACTTTC
>TRBV12-3/TRBV12-4|-|TRBJ1-5|TRBD1
CATRQGSNQPQHF
TGTGCCACACGACAGGGCAGCAATCAGCCCCAGCATTTT
>TRBV7-3|-|TRBJ1-5|-
CASSQSSDQPQHF
TGTGCCAGCAGTCAAAGCAGCGATCAGCCCCAGCATTTT
>TRBV28|-|TRBJ2-7|-
CASRTLTEQYF
TGTGCCAGCAGGACACTCACCGAGCAGTACTTC
>TRBV4-2|-|TRBJ1-3|TRBD1
CASSLATGGSGNTIYF
TGTGCCAGCAGCCTCGCGACAGGGGGCTCTGGAAACACCATATATTTT
>TRBV6-2/TRBV6-3|-|TRBJ1-3|-
CASSPGGAAGNTIYF
TGTGCCAGCAGCCCGGGGGGGGCGGCTGGAAACACCATATATTTT
>TRBV24-1|-|TRBJ1-2|-
CATSDSLSAGGDYGYTF
TGTGCCACCAGTGATTCTCTCTCGGCAGGTGGCGACTATGGCTACACCTTC
>TRBV28|once|TRBJ1-1|-
CASKPSGGRTEAFF
TGTGCCAGCAAACCATCGGGGGGGCGCACTGAAGCTTTCTTT
>TRBV24-1|-|TRBJ2-7|TRBD2
CATSDGASGRSHEQYF
TGTGCCACCAGTGATGGGGCTAGCGGGAGGAGCCACGAGCAGTACTTC
>TRBV4-1|-|TRBJ1-4|TRBD1
CASRTGGIREKLFF
TGCGCCAGCAGGACAGGGGGCATTCGGGAAAAACTGTTTTTT
>TRBV6-4|-|TRBJ1-1|-
CASSVDMNTEAFF
TGTGCCAGCAGTGTAGACATGAACACTGAAGCTTTCTTT